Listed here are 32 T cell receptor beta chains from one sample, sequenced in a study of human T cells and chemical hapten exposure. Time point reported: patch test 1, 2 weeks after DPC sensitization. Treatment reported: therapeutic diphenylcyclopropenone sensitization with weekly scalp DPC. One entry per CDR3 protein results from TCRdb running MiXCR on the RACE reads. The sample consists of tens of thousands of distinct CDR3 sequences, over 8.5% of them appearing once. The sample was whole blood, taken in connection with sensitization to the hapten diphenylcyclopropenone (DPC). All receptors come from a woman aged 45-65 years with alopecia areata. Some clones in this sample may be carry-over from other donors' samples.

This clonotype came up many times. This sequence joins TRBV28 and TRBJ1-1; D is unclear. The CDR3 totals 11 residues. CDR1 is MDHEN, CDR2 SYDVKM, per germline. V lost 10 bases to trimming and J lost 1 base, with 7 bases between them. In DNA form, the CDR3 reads TGTGCCACCTTAGGGAACACTGAAGCTTTCTTT. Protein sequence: CATLGNTEAFF.

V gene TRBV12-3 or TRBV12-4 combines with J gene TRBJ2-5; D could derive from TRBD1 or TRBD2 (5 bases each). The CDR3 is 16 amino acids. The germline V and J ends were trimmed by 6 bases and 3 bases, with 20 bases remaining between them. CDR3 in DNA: TGTGCCAGCAGCCGCCCTACAGGCCTAGCTAAAGAGACCCAGTACTTC. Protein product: CASSRPTGLAKETQYF.

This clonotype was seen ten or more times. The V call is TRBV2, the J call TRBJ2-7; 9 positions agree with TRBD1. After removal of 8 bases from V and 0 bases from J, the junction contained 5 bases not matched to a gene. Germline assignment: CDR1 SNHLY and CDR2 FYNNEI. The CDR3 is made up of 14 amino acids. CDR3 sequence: CASRDRAFSYEQYF. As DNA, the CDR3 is TGTGCCAGCCGGGACAGGGCCTTCTCCTACGAGCAGTACTTC. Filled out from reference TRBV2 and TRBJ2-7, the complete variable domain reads EPEVTQTPSHQVTQMGQEVILRCVPISNHLYFYWYRQILGQKVEFLVSFYNNEISEKSEIFDDQFSVERPDGSNFTLKIRSTKLEDSAMYFCASRDRAFSYEQYFGPGTRLTVT.

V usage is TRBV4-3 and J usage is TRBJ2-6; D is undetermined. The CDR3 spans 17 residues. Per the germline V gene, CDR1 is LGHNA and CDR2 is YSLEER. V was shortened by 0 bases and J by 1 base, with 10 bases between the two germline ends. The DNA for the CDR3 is TGCGCCAGCAGCCAAGAATTGGAAAGATCTGGGGCCAACGTCCTGACTTTC. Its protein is CASSQELERSGANVLTF.

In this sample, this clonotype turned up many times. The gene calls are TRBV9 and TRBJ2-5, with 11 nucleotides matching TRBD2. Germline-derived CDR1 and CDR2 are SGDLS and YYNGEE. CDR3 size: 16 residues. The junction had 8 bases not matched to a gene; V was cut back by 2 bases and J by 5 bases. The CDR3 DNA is TGTGCCAGCAGCGTCAGCGGGACTAGCGGCCGGGAGACCCAGTACTTC. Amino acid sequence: CASSVSGTSGRETQYF.

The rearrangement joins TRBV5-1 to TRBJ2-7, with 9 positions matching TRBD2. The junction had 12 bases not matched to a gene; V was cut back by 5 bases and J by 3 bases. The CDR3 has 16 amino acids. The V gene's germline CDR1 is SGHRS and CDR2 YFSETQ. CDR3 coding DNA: TGCGCCAGCAGTCCAAATTCCGGGACTAGCCACTACGAGCAGTACTTC. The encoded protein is CASSPNSGTSHYEQYF.

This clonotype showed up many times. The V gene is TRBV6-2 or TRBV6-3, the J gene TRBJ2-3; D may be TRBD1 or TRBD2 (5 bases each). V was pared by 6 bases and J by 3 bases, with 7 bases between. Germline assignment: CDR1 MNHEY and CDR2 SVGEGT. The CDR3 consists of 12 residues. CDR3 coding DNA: TGTGCCAGCAGGGGACGGACAGATACGCAGTATTTT. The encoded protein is CASRGRTDTQYF.

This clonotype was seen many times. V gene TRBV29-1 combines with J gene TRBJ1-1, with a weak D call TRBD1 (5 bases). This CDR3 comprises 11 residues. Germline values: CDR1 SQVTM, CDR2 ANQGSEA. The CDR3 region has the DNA TGCGTCGATGGGGGGAACACTGAAGCTTTCTTT. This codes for CVDGGNTEAFF.

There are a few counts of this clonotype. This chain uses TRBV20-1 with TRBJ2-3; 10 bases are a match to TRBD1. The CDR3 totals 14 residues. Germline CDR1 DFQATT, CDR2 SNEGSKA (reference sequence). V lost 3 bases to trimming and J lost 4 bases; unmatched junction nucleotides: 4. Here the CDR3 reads CSASGTGAADTQYF. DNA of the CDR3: TGCAGTGCTAGTGGGACAGGGGCGGCAGATACGCAGTATTTT.

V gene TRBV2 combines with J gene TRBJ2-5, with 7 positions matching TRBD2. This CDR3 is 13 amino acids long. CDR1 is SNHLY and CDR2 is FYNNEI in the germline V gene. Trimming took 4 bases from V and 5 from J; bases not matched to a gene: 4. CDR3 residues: CASSGDYTETQYF. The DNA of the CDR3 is TGTGCCAGCAGTGGGGACTACACGGAGACCCAGTACTTC.

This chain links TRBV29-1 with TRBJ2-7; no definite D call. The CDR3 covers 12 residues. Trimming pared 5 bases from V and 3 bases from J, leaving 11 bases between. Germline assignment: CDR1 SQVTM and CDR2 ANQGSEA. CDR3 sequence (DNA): TGCAGCGTTCGTGATTCCTTCTACGAGCAGTACTTC. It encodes CSVRDSFYEQYF.

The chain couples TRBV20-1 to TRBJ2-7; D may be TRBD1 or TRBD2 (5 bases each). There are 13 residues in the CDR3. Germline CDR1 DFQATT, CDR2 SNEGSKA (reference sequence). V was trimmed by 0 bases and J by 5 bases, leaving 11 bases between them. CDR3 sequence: CSARDPLGDEQYF. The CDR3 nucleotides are TGCAGTGCTAGAGACCCCCTGGGGGACGAGCAGTACTTC.

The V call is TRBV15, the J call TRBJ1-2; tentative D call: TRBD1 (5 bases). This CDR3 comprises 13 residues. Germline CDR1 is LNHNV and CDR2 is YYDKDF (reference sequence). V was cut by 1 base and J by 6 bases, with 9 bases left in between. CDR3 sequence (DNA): TGTGCCACCAGCAGAGGGGGCGTGAATGGCTACACCTTC. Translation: CATSRGGVNGYTF.

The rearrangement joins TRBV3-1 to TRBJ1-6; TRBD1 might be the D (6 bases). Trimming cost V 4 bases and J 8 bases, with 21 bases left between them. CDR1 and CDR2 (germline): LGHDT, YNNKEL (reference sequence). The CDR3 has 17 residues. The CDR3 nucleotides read TGTGCCAGCAGCCTCCTACCCCGGGACACGTTCCATTCACCCCTCCACTTT. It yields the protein CASSLLPRDTFHSPLHF.

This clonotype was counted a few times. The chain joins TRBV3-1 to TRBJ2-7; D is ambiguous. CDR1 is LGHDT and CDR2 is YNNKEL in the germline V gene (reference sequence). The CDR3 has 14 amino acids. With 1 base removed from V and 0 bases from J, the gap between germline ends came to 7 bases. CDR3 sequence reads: CASSQGVSSYEQYF. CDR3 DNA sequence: TGTGCCAGCAGCCAAGGGGTTAGCTCCTACGAGCAGTACTTC.

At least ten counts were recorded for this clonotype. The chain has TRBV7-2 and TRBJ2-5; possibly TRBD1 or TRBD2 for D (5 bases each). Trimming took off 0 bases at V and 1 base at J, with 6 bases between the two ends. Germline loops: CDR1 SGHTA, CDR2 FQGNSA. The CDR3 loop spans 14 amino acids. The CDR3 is CASSLAGVQETQYF. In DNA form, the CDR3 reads TGTGCCAGCAGCTTAGCGGGGGTCCAAGAGACCCAGTACTTC.

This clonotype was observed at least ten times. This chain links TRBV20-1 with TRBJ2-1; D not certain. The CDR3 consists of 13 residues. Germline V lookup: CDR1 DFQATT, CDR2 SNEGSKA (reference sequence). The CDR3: CGLTRLPGGEQFF. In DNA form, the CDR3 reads TGCGGGTTGACGAGGCTCCCGGGCGGTGAGCAGTTCTTC.

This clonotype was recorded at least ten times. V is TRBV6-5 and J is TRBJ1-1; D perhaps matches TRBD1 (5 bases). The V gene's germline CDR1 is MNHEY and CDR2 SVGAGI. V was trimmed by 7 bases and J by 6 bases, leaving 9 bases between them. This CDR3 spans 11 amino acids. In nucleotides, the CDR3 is TGTGCCAGCAACCAGGGAGCTGAAGCTTTCTTT. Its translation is CASNQGAEAFF.

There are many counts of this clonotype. The CDR3 bases are TGTGCCAGCAGCCAAGATAGGGCCTGGGAGACCCAGTACTTC. It yields the protein CASSQDRAWETQYF. The V gene is TRBV3-1, the J gene TRBJ2-5, with no clear D. The ends were cut back, 0 bases at V and 5 bases at J, with 10 bases in the middle. The germline CDR1 and CDR2 sequences are LGHDT and YNNKEL (reference sequence). There are 14 residues in the CDR3.

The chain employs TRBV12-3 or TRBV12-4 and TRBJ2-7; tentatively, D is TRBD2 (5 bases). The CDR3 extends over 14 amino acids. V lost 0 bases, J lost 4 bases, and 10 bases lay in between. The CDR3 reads CASSLAGVSYEQYF. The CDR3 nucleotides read TGTGCCAGCAGTTTAGCCGGGGTTTCTTACGAGCAGTACTTC.

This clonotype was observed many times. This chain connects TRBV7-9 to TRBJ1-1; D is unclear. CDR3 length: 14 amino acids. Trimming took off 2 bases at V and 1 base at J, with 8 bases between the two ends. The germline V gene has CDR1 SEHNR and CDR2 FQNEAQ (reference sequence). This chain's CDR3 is CASSLRETNTEAFF. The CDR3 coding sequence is TGTGCCAGCAGCTTAAGGGAAACGAACACTGAAGCTTTCTTT.

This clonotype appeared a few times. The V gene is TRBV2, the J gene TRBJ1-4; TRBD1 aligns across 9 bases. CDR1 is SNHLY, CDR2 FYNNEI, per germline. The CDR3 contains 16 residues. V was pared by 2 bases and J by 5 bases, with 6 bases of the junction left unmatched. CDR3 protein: CASSELRGTGNEKLFF. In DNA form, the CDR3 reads TGTGCCAGCAGTGAATTACGGGGGACAGGGAATGAAAAACTGTTTTTT.

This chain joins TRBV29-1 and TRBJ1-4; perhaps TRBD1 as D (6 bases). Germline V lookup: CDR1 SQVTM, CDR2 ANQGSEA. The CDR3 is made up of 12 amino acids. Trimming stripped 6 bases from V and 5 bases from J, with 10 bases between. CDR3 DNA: TGCAGCGTCAGGGGTATCAATGAAAAACTGTTTTTT. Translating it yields CSVRGINEKLFF.

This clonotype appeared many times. CDR3: CASTGLASSETQYF. The CDR3 coding sequence is TGTGCCAGCACCGGACTAGCGAGCTCCGAGACCCAGTACTTC. The V and J genes are TRBV2 and TRBJ2-5, with 9 bases identical to TRBD2. CDR3 size: 14 residues. Germline V gene lookup returns CDR1 SNHLY and CDR2 FYNNEI. V lost 7 bases to trimming and J lost 5 bases; unmatched junction nucleotides: 8.

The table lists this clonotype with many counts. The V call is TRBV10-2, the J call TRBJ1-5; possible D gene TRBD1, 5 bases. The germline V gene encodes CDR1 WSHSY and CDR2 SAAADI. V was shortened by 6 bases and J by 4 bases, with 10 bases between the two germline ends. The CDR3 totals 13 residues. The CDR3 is CASRRDGNQPQHF. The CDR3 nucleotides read TGCGCCAGCAGGAGGGACGGGAATCAGCCCCAGCATTTT.

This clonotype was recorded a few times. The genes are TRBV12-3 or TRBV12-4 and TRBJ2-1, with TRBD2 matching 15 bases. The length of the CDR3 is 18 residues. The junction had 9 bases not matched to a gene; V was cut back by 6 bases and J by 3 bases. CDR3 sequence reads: CASSSGTSGRLFYNEQFF. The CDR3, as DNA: TGTGCCAGCAGCTCCGGGACTAGCGGGAGGCTTTTCTACAATGAGCAGTTCTTC.

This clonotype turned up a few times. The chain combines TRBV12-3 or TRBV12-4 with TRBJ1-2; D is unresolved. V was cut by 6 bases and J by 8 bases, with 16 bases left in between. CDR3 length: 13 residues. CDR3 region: CASSPPFWGGYTF. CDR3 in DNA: TGTGCCAGCAGCCCCCCGTTTTGGGGAGGCTACACCTTC.

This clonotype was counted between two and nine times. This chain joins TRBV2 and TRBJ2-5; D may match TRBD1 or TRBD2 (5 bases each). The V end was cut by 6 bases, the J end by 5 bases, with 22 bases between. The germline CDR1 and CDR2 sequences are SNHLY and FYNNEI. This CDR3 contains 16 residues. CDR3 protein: CASRETGTSPPETQYF. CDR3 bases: TGTGCCAGCAGGGAGACCGGGACCTCCCCCCCCGAGACCCAGTACTTC.

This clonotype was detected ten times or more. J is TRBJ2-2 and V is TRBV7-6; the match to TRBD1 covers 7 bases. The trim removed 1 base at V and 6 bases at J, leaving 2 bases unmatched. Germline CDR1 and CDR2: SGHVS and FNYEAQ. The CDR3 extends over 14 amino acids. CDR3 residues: CASSLGQGAGELFF. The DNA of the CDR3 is TGTGCCAGCAGCTTAGGACAGGGTGCCGGGGAGCTGTTTTTT.

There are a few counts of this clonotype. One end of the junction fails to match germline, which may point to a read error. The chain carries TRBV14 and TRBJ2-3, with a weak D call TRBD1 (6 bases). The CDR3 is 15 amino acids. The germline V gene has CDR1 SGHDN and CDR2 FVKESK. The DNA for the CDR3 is TGTGCCAGCAACCAACAGGGTCTGACCACAGATACGCAGTATTTT. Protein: CASNQQGLTTDTQYF.

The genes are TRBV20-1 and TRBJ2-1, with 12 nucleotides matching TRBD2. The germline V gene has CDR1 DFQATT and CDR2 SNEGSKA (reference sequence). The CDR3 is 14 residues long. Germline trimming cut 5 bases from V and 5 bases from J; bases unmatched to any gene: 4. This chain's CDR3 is CSAASGRADNEQFF. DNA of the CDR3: TGCAGTGCTGCTAGCGGGAGGGCCGACAATGAGCAGTTCTTC.

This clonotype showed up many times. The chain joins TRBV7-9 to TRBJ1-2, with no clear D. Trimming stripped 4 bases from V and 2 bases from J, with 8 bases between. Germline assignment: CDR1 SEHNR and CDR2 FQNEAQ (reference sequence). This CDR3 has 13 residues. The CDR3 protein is CASSSHGNYGYTF. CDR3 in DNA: TGTGCCAGCAGCTCACATGGCAACTATGGCTACACCTTC.